These T cell receptor beta chains were read from a single sample in a study of CD8+CD57+ T cells in acquired aplastic anemia. TCRdb processed the reads anew with MiXCR; each CDR3 protein has one entry. Of roughly 180,000 distinct CDR3 sequences in the sample, around three fifths were seen once. Sequenced: sorted CD4+, CD8+, or CD8+CD57+ T cells (not recorded which) from PBMCs. The receptors were gathered from a human donor with severe aplastic anemia or a healthy control (not recorded which). CDR3s include the opening cysteine and the closing phenylalanine or tryptophan. The D gene is left open where the match is weak.

J: TRBJ2-1; V: TRBV7-9; D: TRBD2; CDR3: CASSLKAGVGNEQFF
J: TRBJ2-5; V: TRBV7-2; D: -; CDR3: CASSLHGEETQYF
J: TRBJ1-5; V: TRBV7-2; D: -; CDR3: CASSLARSQPQHF
J: TRBJ2-7; V: TRBV7-2; D: TRBD2; CDR3: CASSPGTSGYEQYF
J: TRBJ1-2; V: TRBV15; D: -; CDR3: CATSRDRGGNYYGYTF
J: TRBJ1-5; V: TRBV19; D: -; CDR3: CASTEEVNQPQHF
J: TRBJ1-2; V: TRBV10-2; D: TRBD1; CDR3: CASRAPGQGDYGYTF
J: TRBJ1-4; V: TRBV6-4; D: -; CDR3: CASSDEGVGEKLFF
J: TRBJ2-5; V: TRBV7-3; D: TRBD2; CDR3: CASSQEAGVKYF
J: TRBJ2-7; V: TRBV19; D: -; CDR3: CASSMRTPYEQYF
J: TRBJ2-1; V: TRBV9; D: TRBD1; CDR3: CASSGGQGIYNEQFF
J: TRBJ2-7; V: TRBV19; D: -; CDR3: CASSPRGSFYEQYF
J: TRBJ1-2; V: TRBV9; D: TRBD1; CDR3: CASSQAGGGSGYTF
J: TRBJ2-3; V: TRBV5-1; D: -; CDR3: CASRQTLQGKFRTDTQYF
J: TRBJ2-7; V: TRBV9; D: -; CDR3: CASSVSEAEQYF
J: TRBJ2-1; V: TRBV19; D: TRBD1; CDR3: CASYPSGQGWNEQFF
J: TRBJ1-1; V: TRBV29-1; D: TRBD1; CDR3: CSVLRDRAEKAFF
J: TRBJ1-2; V: TRBV27; D: -; CDR3: CASSLTGPRGYGYTF
J: TRBJ2-3; V: TRBV7-6; D: TRBD2; CDR3: CASSSHPTTSGSTDTQYF